This TCR beta chain was retrieved from a study of cytomegalovirus exposure and HLA in healthy donors (TCRdb year 2017). For the study in its entirety: In an earlier analysis of some 550 of the donors, 276 Gb of sequence data and approximately 120 million unique TCR beta sequences from 180 million or so T cells were reported. In a later genetic analysis, genome-wide SNP genotypes for about 55% of the roughly 670 donors were used, and that subset was treated as a discovery cohort. Approximately 310 gigabases of sequencing data and around 88 million unique TCR sequences made up an early release that covered fewer than 650 HLA-typed donors. The T cell repertoires of several hundred subjects were profiled by immunosequencing and related to cytomegalovirus serostatus. To decide whether each TCR beta V gene segment behaved as functional or pseudogenic, an earlier analysis of some 600 of the donors relied on high-throughput TCR beta sequencing. Among 300 to 450 genotyped donors of the cohort, an average of about 240,000 unique TCR beta nucleotide sequences were sequenced per donor, roughly 20% of them non-productive. HLA typing included class I and class II loci at four-digit resolution. High-throughput TCR immunosequencing, statistical association of individual TCRs with disease status, and machine learning were combined to predict cytomegalovirus infection status. The aim of the study was to test whether cataloging public T cell receptors could identify signatures of past pathogen exposure. Typing coverage varied by locus: roughly 629-630 donors for A, B, C, DRB1 and DQB1; roughly 520 for DQA1; more than 600 for DPA1; approximately 450 for DPB1. All discovery cohort repertoires had been generated on a single sequencing platform. Donor age, sex, ethnicity and CMV serostatus were compiled together with the repertoire data. In a later analysis, previously published TCR beta repertoires from several hundred donors were re-analyzed and high-resolution HLA genotyping was added so that TCR occurrence patterns could be studied. Besides the first cohort of 666 subjects, a separate validation cohort made up of over a hundred different subjects was used. In the later analysis, no new phenotypic data were used to find candidate immune exposures; instead, reliance was placed on TCR beta sequences and their occurrence across donors. Four or five DR-DQ haplotypes were handled as single units for association and clustering, since linkage in the cohort was strong. Of the approximately 400 genotyped donors, about 80% fell in the genetic ancestry cluster associated with self-reported Caucasian donors. Overall results and qualifications from the work: Several of the top co-occurrence clusters appeared to be linked to parvovirus B19, influenza, CMV and Epstein-Barr virus, according to a later analysis. According to a later analysis, most CMV-associated TCR beta chains appeared to be HLA-restricted, and the HLA associations seemed to be driven largely by CMV exposure. When HLA alleles, especially DR and DQ, strongly co-occurred, attributing TCR associations to individual alleles was difficult. Correlated functional status among segregating V segments might reflect linkage disequilibrium, but an unknown experimental factor could not be ruled out. In a later analysis, HLA-associated TCR beta chains were found to be more clonally expanded and to have lower generation probabilities than equally common non-associated chains. Because HLA typing was missing for some donors at each locus, association tests included only the typed subset. Because the 87-base-pair reads could not distinguish some IMGT-functional V segments, including TRBV6-2 and TRBV6-3, those segments were excluded. Specific HLA alleles were associated with roughly 16,000 TCR beta sequences at a false discovery rate of 0.05 in a later analysis. Immune exposure information for the cohort was limited to CMV serostatus. According to the authors, the approach could potentially be generalized to other disease states and immunological phenotypes. An earlier analysis of approximately 600 of the donors showed that most TCR beta V segments appeared in productive rearrangements either about 90% or about 30% of the time, which broadly matched IMGT annotations. A later genetic analysis associated a missense DCLRE1C variant with V-gene and J-gene trimming of TCR beta chains, and an independent cohort replicated the association. A cluster of highly shared sequence variants was judged likely to be a technical artifact of the sequencing pipeline. The presence/absence analyses assumed that sequencing depth was roughly uniform across donors, and that assumption may not be true. The earlier analysis of 587 of the donors excluded some 16 rarely observed V segments, including chromosome 9 orphons, because counts were too low. In a later analysis, the rate of TCR association differed among HLA loci, with DRB1 alleles having the most associated TCRs and HLA-C alleles having the fewest. A further reported finding was that TCR beta sequences accurately predicted the HLA-A and HLA-B alleles for most subjects in the first cohort. The study listed 164 TCR beta chains as associated with cytomegalovirus. In vitro tests confirmed that a few of the cytomegalovirus-associated TCR beta chains recognize cytomegalovirus antigens. In a later genetic analysis, fewer N-insertions in productive TCRs were reported among donors in an Asian-associated ancestry cluster than the 666-donor mean. Most TCR sequences were observed very rarely across donors, whereas some public TCRs were present in many individuals. In this cohort, only TCR beta chains were sequenced, and detectable features were limited by the absence of alpha or paired-chain data. Cytomegalovirus status was reported to be diagnosed by the classifier with high specificity and sensitivity in both the original and validation cohorts.

The cohort consisted of 650 to 850 healthy bone marrow donors. At the time of sampling, all cohort members were nominally healthy, though unrecorded immune exposures were likely present. The donor tested CMV seropositive, placing the donor among the 310 or so seropositive members of the cohort. A peripheral blood sample was provided by each donor, and peripheral blood mononuclear cells were used for TCR beta sequencing. The Qiagen DNeasy Blood Extraction Kit was used to extract genomic DNA from the blood cell samples. Reading from cysteine to phenylalanine, the CDR3 counts 19 amino acids. Of the read, only the CDR3 DNA is kept; its 57 bases are in frame from base 1. Looking up the germline V gene yields CDR1 MGHRA and CDR2 YSYEKL. Clipping removes 0 bases from V and 7 bases from J, with 11 as the unmatched junction base count. The receptor library was made with the immunoSEQ multiplex PCR assay. A mixture of 60 forward primers for TCR Vbeta segments and 13 reverse primers for TCR Jbeta segments was used in the multiplex PCR. The CDR3 region of rearranged TCR beta genes was amplified from genomic DNA with a multiplex PCR assay. Amplified TCR beta libraries were sequenced as 87-base-pair reads on the Illumina HiSeq System. The authors' analysis ran thus. In a later analysis, roughly 80 million unique TCR beta chains were counted across the approximately 620 repertoires, and roughly 10 million of these chains were shared by at least two donors. A nearest-neighbor algorithm error-corrected the raw reads and collapsed the reads into unique sequences, merging closely related sequences to remove PCR and sequencing errors. To assign V, D and J gene segments, CDR3 sequences were aligned to IMGT reference sequences. Each retained sequence needed at least a six-nucleotide match to both a V gene segment and a J gene segment. Rearrangements were called productive when the CDR3 lacked stop codons and stayed in frame with V and J; all others were non-productive. Following IMGT convention, CDR3 was defined as the stretch from the second conserved V-encoded cysteine up to the conserved J-encoded phenylalanine. The earlier analysis of a few hundred of the donors excluded sequences that lacked an unambiguous match to a single V gene segment. An earlier analysis of a few hundred of the donors classified V segments as functional when productive rearrangements were above 56.7% and as segregating when the standard deviation between donors was above 5%. To diagnose cytomegalovirus status from the catalog of TCR beta chain sequences, a statistical classification framework was built. A later analysis assigned V and J genes by comparing TCR nucleotide sequences with IMGT/GENE-DB human TR gene sequences. The TCRdist pipeline was used in a later analysis to assign CDR3 sequences and most-parsimonious VDJ recombination scenarios. A later analysis defined each TCR beta chain by its CDR3 amino acid sequence plus V-gene family, and excluded reads lacking a unique V-gene family. In a later analysis, 450 to 600 highly shared, low-generation-probability nucleotide sequences were removed to address suspected cross-contamination and a sequencing artifact. In a later analysis, a clonal expansion index for each public chain was calculated from normalized within-repertoire ranks of inferred template counts. In a later analysis, generation probabilities were computed using a VDJ recombination model fitted to out-of-frame rearrangements, and the results were checked against IGoR. In a later analysis, hypergeometric tests were used to score TCR-TCR, TCR-HLA and TCR-CMV co-occurrence, with a repertoire-size bias correction applied to TCR pairs. To estimate false discovery rates, a later analysis permuted the HLA or CMV assignments 20 times. A later analysis grouped co-occurring TCRs with DBSCAN, adding TCRdist sequence similarity when clustering within HLA-allele-positive subsets. For co-occurrence clustering, repertoires with fewer than 30,000 or more than 120,000 public chains were excluded, along with about five repertoires with anomalous nucleotide sharing. TCRdb limited this immuneACCESS table to in-frame rearrangements with V and J called. A share of clones is missing; checked studies link under half to unresolved V genes, and the rest is unexplained. The D gene and trimming were derived from the DNA, and the V and J assignments and clone size from that table. This sample is represented by around 100,000 clones; roughly 70% of them were singletons. The ten largest clones capture roughly a tenth of the sample.

Worth noting for this clone: Its antigen is still unknown. No much larger clone exists at a distance of one base, and base qualities are not known.

This chain is built from TRBV4-1 and TRBJ2-1; TRBD2 fits 14 bases in the junction. Source material: PBMCs. The clonotype was recovered from a man aged 40-55 years in good health and CMV-seropositive. The CDR3 here reads CASSQERHGLAGGRNEQFF. The DNA sequence is TGCGCCAGCAGCCAAGAAAGGCATGGACTAGCGGGAGGTCGGAATGAGCAGTTCTTC.